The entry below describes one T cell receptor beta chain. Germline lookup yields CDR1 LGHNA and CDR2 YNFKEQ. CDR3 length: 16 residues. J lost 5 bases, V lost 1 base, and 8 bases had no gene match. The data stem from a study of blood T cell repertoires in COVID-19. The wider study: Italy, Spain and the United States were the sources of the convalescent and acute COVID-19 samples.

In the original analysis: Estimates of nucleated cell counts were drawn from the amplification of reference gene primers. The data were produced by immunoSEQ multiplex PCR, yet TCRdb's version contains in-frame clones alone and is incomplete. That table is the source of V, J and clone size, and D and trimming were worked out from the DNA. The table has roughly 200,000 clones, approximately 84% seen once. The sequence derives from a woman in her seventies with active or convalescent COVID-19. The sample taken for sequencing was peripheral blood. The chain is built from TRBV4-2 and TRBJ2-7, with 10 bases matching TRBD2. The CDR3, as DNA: TGTGCCAGCAGCCAAGCTTCTAGCGGGAGTAAACACGAGCAGTACTTC. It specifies CASSQASSGSKHEQYF.